What follows are 4 T cell receptor beta chains derived from one specimen sequenced in a study of shared clonotypes between healthy human individuals. The protocol was immunoSEQ multiplex PCR, while the TCRdb copy is restricted to in-frame clones and leaves out a portion. This table has about 380,000 clones, about 96% appearing once. Sequencing input: memory CD8+ T cells sorted from blood. The subset was: CD45RO+ cells pooled with CCR7-negative TemRA cells. The receptors here all came from a man younger than 45 in good health.

The rearrangement joins TRBV5-8 to TRBJ2-7, with TRBD1 matching 10 bases. The CDR3 length is 15 residues. Germline V gene sequence: CDR1 SGHTS, CDR2 YDEGEE. Germline trimming cut 7 bases from V and 3 bases from J; bases unmatched to any gene: 10. The CDR3 bases are TGTGCCAGCGCACACCGGGACAGGGGCATCTACGAGCAGTACTTC. It is translated as CASAHRDRGIYEQYF.

CDR3 sequence reads: CASGQGPSYEQYF. The CDR3, as DNA: TGTGCCAGCGGACAGGGACCGTCCTACGAGCAGTACTTC. V gene TRBV6-6 combines with J gene TRBJ2-7; 8 nucleotides agree with TRBD1. CDR3 length: 13 residues. The junction had 4 bases not matched to a gene; V was cut back by 8 bases and J by 1 base. Germline CDR1 and CDR2: MNHNY and SVGAGI (reference sequence).

V usage is TRBV5-6 and J usage is TRBJ1-5, with no clear D. V lost 5 bases and J 1 base, leaving 7 bases between the germline ends. The CDR3 is made up of 13 amino acids. Looked up from germline, CDR1 is SGHDT and CDR2 is YYEEEE. As DNA, the CDR3 is TGTGCCAGCAGTTCACAGAGCAATCAGCCCCAGCATTTT. Translated: CASSSQSNQPQHF.

The rearrangement links TRBV2 to TRBJ2-1; no clear D. V lost 6 bases to trimming and J lost 8 bases, with 8 bases between them. The CDR3 covers 11 residues. CDR1 and CDR2 (germline): SNHLY, FYNNEI. CDR3 nucleotide sequence: TGTGCCAGCAGCACCCTCCATGAGCAGTTCTTC. Residues: CASSTLHEQFF.